The clone carrying this T cell receptor (beta chain) showed up just a few times. This entry comes from a study of blood T cells in healthy people across ages. The CDR3 covers 14 residues. Germline CDR1 MNHEY, CDR2 SMNVEV (reference sequence). For the second PCR, which ran for about 7 to 11 cycles, a sample-barcoded 5' primer and a J-beta primer mix were used. TCRdb reprocessed the 5' RACE reads via MiXCR and lists one record per CDR3 protein. The sample has 1,800,000 or so distinct CDR3 sequences, 30% to 40% seen once; the top ten hold 23%. The chain couples TRBV27 to TRBJ2-5; D gene unclear. With the DNA end fitting TRBJ2-7 better, the J assignment may be wrong. The TCR sequence derives from a human donor in good health. The specimen sequenced was blood. The CDR3 DNA reads TGTGCCAGCAGTTTGCTCGAGAGTCTTGGCGAGCAGTACTTC. Translation gives CASSLLESLGEQYF.